What follows are 6 T cell receptor beta chains derived from one specimen sequenced in a study of regulatory T cells in long-lasting Graves disease. Time point reported: newly diagnosed GD, antithyroid drugs for less than 3 months. Isolated PBMC RNA provided the starting material for the TCR library. Construction of the TCR beta libraries employed iRepertoire HTBI primers in conjunction with Arm-PCR of CDR3 regions. TCRdb re-analysed the multiplex PCR reads in MiXCR, keeping a single row per CDR3 protein. Of under 300,000 distinct CDR3 sequences listed, 15% to 20% were seen once; the top ten hold about 15%. The sample was also linked to a second study, of T cells in Graves' hyperthyroidism and ophthalmopathy.

Sequencing was performed on peripheral blood mononuclear cells (PBMCs), taken at new diagnosis, from a patient treated with antithyroid drugs. The receptors come from a woman under 40 with Graves disease.

This clonotype was picked up many times. The gene calls are TRBV18 and TRBJ2-3, with D unresolved. V shed 3 bases and J shed 0 bases, with 4 bases lying between them. The CDR3 length is 13 residues. Germline V gene lookup returns CDR1 KGHSH and CDR2 LQKENI. The CDR3 sequence: CASSPQSTDTQYF. The CDR3 nucleotides read TGTGCCAGCTCACCCCAGAGCACAGATACGCAGTATTTT.

The chain combines TRBV7-9 with TRBJ1-5; D is uncertain. Trimming removed 5 bases from V and 10 bases from J, with 12 bases in between. CDR3 length equals 12 residues. Germline assignment: CDR1 SEHNR and CDR2 FQNEAQ (reference sequence). The CDR3 region is CASSPTTGPQHF. DNA for the CDR3: TGTGCCAGCAGCCCGACAACCGGACCCCAGCATTTT.

This clonotype appeared many times. This chain connects TRBV12-3 or TRBV12-4 to TRBJ1-4; weak D call: TRBD1 (6 bases). The V and J ends lost 2 bases and 2 bases respectively, with 9 bases between them. The CDR3 length is 15 residues. CDR3 sequence (DNA): TGTGCCAGCAGTTTATCGGGGGCGACTAATGAAAAACTGTTTTTT. It codes for CASSLSGATNEKLFF.

In this sample, this clonotype turned up many times. The chain uses TRBV3-1 and TRBJ2-2, with D tentatively TRBD1 or TRBD2 (5 bases each). Trimming pared 4 bases from V and 0 bases from J, leaving 12 bases between. Germline V gene sequence: CDR1 LGHDT, CDR2 YNNKEL (reference sequence). The CDR3 totals 16 residues. CDR3: CASSRSGTANTGELFF. In DNA form, the CDR3 reads TGTGCCAGCAGCCGCTCCGGGACCGCGAACACCGGGGAGCTGTTTTTT.

In regard to this clonotype: A single base separates this from a much larger clone, so it may be a read error. The conserved phenylalanine or tryptophan normally closing the CDR3 is absent here, so this likely arose from a read error. J is TRBJ1-1 and V is TRBV10-3, with TRBD1 identical over 8 bases. CDR3 size: 17 residues. From germline, CDR1 is ENHRY and CDR2 SYGVKD. Losses at the gene ends were 0 bases for V and 1 base for J; bases not matched to a gene: 7. This CDR3 reads CAISESSRGLRNTEAFS. DNA of the CDR3: TGTGCCATCAGTGAGTCGAGCAGGGGGCTAAGGAACACTGAAGCTTTCTCT.

This clonotype was seen repeatedly, ten times or more. The V call is TRBV5-1, the J call TRBJ2-7; D is unclear. V was clipped by 1 base and J by 3 bases, with 8 bases between them. This CDR3 is built from 13 residues. Germline V gene sequence: CDR1 SGHRS, CDR2 YFSETQ. CDR3 in DNA: TGCGCCAGCAGCTTGCGGATTAGCTACGAGCAGTACTTC. Translation gives CASSLRISYEQYF.